The 20 T cell receptor beta chains below were found in one sample sequenced in a study of T cell repertoires in cytomegalovirus infection. The antigens these receptors bind are not known. TCRdb re-called the reads through MiXCR, storing one row per CDR3 protein. The data show 900,000 to 950,000 distinct CDR3 sequences, with roughly 30% seen just once and about an eighth held by the top ten. Here the sequenced sample was cultured CD8+ T cells from PBMCs, taken from culture after CMV antigen stimulation. The receptors here all came from a human donor in good health (CMV status not recorded). Some clones in this sample may be carry-over from other donors' samples.

V is TRBV4-3 and J is TRBJ1-2; 7 bases are a match to TRBD1. The CDR3 runs 15 residues. Germline values: CDR1 LGHNA, CDR2 YSLEER. V lost 1 base and J lost 4; bases outside the gene matches: 6. In DNA form, the CDR3 reads TGCGCCAGCAGCCAAGGACAGGGTTGGAGCTATGGCTACACCTTC. This sequence encodes CASSQGQGWSYGYTF.

Concerning this clonotype itself: Because the CDR3 is missing its conserved closing phenylalanine or tryptophan, this is likely a read error. This rearrangement joins TRBV14 to TRBJ2-1, with 9 bases lining up with TRBD1. V gave up 0 bases and J gave up 0 bases; unmatched junction bases: 9. This CDR3 spans 19 amino acids. Germline CDR1 SGHDN, CDR2 FVKESK. The DNA for the CDR3 is TGTGCCAGCAGCCAAGAAACGGGGACAGGGACAAACTCCTACAATGAGCAGTTCTCC. It is translated as CASSQETGTGTNSYNEQFS.

The rearrangement joins TRBV7-4 to TRBJ2-7, with D hard to call. V was cut by 3 bases and J by 5 bases, with 8 bases left in between. The CDR3 length is 12 residues. The germline V gene encodes CDR1 SGHVT and CDR2 SQSDAQ. CDR3 residues: CASSLVPNEQYF. The DNA for the CDR3 is TGTGCCAGCAGCTTGGTACCTAACGAGCAGTACTTC. Full variable domain (outside the CDR3, taken from reference TRBV7-4 and TRBJ2-7): GAGVSQSPRYKVAKRGRDVALRCDSISGHVTLYWYRQTLGQGSEVLTYSQSDAQRDKSGRPSGRFSAERPERSVSTLKIQRTEQGDSAVYLCASSLVPNEQYFGPGTRLTVT.

In its sample, this clonotype was seen many times. The chain recombines TRBV7-8 with TRBJ1-1; 8 bases fit TRBD1. CDR3 size: 15 residues. Germline CDR1 reads SGHVS; CDR2 reads FQNEAQ. The trim removed 1 base at V and 3 bases at J, leaving 4 bases unmatched. This CDR3 is CASSLGTGQDTEAFF. The CDR3 region has the DNA TGTGCCAGCAGCTTAGGGACAGGGCAGGACACTGAAGCTTTCTTT.

The chain carries TRBV12-3 or TRBV12-4 and TRBJ2-1; TRBD1 might be the D (5 bases). The germline V and J ends were trimmed by 5 bases and 8 bases, with 10 bases remaining between them. The CDR3 totals 12 residues. CDR3 coding DNA: TGTGCCAGCAGTCCCGACAGCGATGAGCAGTTCTTC. Encoded protein: CASSPDSDEQFF.

The genes are TRBV27 and TRBJ2-7; the D is unclear. The CDR3 has 13 residues. Germline V gene data show CDR1 as MNHEY and CDR2 as SMNVEV (reference sequence). V was cut by 2 bases and J by 4 bases, with 9 bases left in between. The CDR3: CASSLTHLYEQYF. DNA for the CDR3: TGTGCCAGCAGTTTAACACACTTGTACGAGCAGTACTTC.

This clonotype has just a few counts. The rearrangement links TRBV28 to TRBJ1-5, with D perhaps TRBD1 (5 bases). Trimming pared 5 bases from V and 10 bases from J, leaving 9 bases between. There are 11 residues in the CDR3. Germline assignment: CDR1 MDHEN and CDR2 SYDVKM. In DNA form, the CDR3 reads TGTGCCAGCAGTGACAGTCCACCCCAGCATTTT. Translating it yields CASSDSPPQHF.

This rearrangement joins TRBV20-1 to TRBJ2-2, with D possibly matching TRBD2 (6 bases). CDR1 is DFQATT, CDR2 SNEGSKA, per germline (reference sequence). This CDR3 has 14 residues. V lost 3 bases, J lost 4 bases, and 12 bases lay in between. As DNA, the CDR3 is TGCAGTGCTAGCGTTTTGGGAGGCACCGGGGAGCTGTTTTTT. Protein product: CSASVLGGTGELFF.

This clonotype was observed many times. This chain joins TRBV27 and TRBJ2-1; 12 bases align to TRBD2. CDR1 MNHEY and CDR2 SMNVEV come from the germline V gene (reference sequence). The CDR3 has 15 residues. V lost 4 bases and J lost 6; bases outside the gene matches: 4. CDR3 bases: TGTGCCAGCAGTTCCCTAGCGGGGGGGCCCAATGAGCAGTTCTTC. Amino acid sequence: CASSSLAGGPNEQFF.

Remarks on this clonotype: Germline is not matched at one junction end, which may reflect a read error. This chain connects TRBV27 to TRBJ2-3; 8 bases are shared with TRBD2. CDR1 and CDR2 from the germline V gene are MNHEY and SMNVEV (reference sequence). The CDR3 totals 18 residues. The CDR3 DNA reads as TGTGCCAGCAGTTTATCGCGGCGGGGGGTCCCTTCCACAGATACGCAATATTTT. Translated: CASSLSRRGVPSTDTQYF.

This clonotype was detected a few times. V is TRBV6-2 or TRBV6-3 and J is TRBJ2-3; D is uncertain. Trimming removed 11 bases from V and 0 bases from J, with 15 bases in between. The V gene's germline CDR1 is MNHEY and CDR2 SVGEGT. The CDR3 spans 14 residues. CDR3 protein: CAASLGMSTDTQYF. CDR3 coding DNA: TGTGCCGCCTCGCTAGGTATGAGCACAGATACGCAGTATTTT.

The chain employs TRBV12-5 and TRBJ2-3; no clear D. Germline assignment: CDR1 LGHNT and CDR2 FRNRAP. V was clipped by 6 bases and J by 0 bases, with 7 bases between them. The CDR3 totals 13 residues. CDR3 nucleotide sequence: TGTGCTAGTGGATCCACTAGCACAGATACGCAGTATTTT. This gives the protein CASGSTSTDTQYF.

The chain combines TRBV7-9 with TRBJ1-1, with D possibly being TRBD1 (5 bases). This CDR3 spans 11 amino acids. Germline CDR1 and CDR2: SEHNR and FQNEAQ (reference sequence). V lost 7 bases and J lost 6, with 9 bases in between. CDR3 sequence: CASMGLPEAFF. The CDR3 DNA reads as TGTGCCAGCATGGGGCTTCCTGAAGCTTTCTTT.

This clonotype appeared once. The chain couples TRBV9 to TRBJ1-6; D remains ambiguous. This CDR3 spans 14 amino acids. Germline CDR1 and CDR2: SGDLS and YYNGEE. The V end was cut by 4 bases, the J end by 6 bases, with 11 bases between. CDR3 protein: CASSTGFSNSPLHF. The CDR3 DNA is TGTGCCAGCAGCACGGGGTTTTCTAATTCACCCCTCCACTTT.

This clonotype was observed at least ten times. V and J are TRBV7-2 and TRBJ1-5; D is unclear. The CDR3 contains 16 residues. Germline-derived CDR1 and CDR2 are SGHTA and FQGNSA. Trimming removed 1 base from V and 2 bases from J, with 12 bases in between. The CDR3: CASSLGPTKGNQPQHF. DNA of the CDR3: TGTGCCAGCAGCTTAGGCCCCACGAAAGGCAATCAGCCCCAGCATTTT.

The V call is TRBV27, the J call TRBJ1-2; 10 nucleotides match TRBD1. The V gene's germline CDR1 is MNHEY and CDR2 SMNVEV (reference sequence). V trimming: 10 bases; J trimming: 7 bases; junction bases outside the gene matches: 3. The CDR3 covers 11 residues. The CDR3 DNA sequence: TGTGCCACCTGGACAGGGGGTGGCTACACCTTC. It translates to CATWTGGGYTF.

The CDR3 DNA reads TGTGCCAGCAGTTTAAAAGGTTCCGGGACAGGGTCAAACAATGAGCAGTTCTTC. This codes for CASSLKGSGTGSNNEQFF. The chain has TRBV27 and TRBJ2-1, with 9 bases fitting TRBD1. The CDR3 length is 18 residues. Germline V gene sequence: CDR1 MNHEY, CDR2 SMNVEV (reference sequence). J gave up 5 bases and V 2 bases, and 13 bases lay outside the gene matches.

The gene calls are TRBV6-5 and TRBJ1-2; D might be TRBD1 (6 bases). Germline V gene lookup returns CDR1 MNHEY and CDR2 SVGAGI. Trimming removed 6 bases at V and 7 bases at J, with 18 bases between. There are 14 residues in the CDR3. In DNA form, the CDR3 reads TGTGCCAGCAGAGACCTTCAGGGGTTTTGTGGCTACACCTTC. It translates to CASRDLQGFCGYTF.

The genes are TRBV24-1 and TRBJ2-2, with 7 bases aligning to TRBD1. The CDR3 has 14 amino acids. CDR1 is KGHDR and CDR2 is SFDVKD in the germline V gene. Trimming removed 7 bases from V and 6 bases from J; junction bases left unmatched: 7. The CDR3 loop is CATRDEGAAGELFF. Here the CDR3 DNA reads TGTGCCACCAGAGACGAGGGGGCAGCCGGGGAGCTGTTTTTT.

This clonotype was recorded at least ten times. The gene calls are TRBV7-8 and TRBJ2-7, with TRBD1 as a possible D gene (5 bases). Between the trimmed V and J ends, which lost 5 bases and 2 bases, there was a span of 10 bases. This CDR3 is built from 13 residues. The germline V gene encodes CDR1 SGHVS and CDR2 FQNEAQ. The CDR3 nucleotides read TGTGCCAGCAGCCCCAGGGTAGCCTACGAGCAGTACTTC. Residues: CASSPRVAYEQYF.